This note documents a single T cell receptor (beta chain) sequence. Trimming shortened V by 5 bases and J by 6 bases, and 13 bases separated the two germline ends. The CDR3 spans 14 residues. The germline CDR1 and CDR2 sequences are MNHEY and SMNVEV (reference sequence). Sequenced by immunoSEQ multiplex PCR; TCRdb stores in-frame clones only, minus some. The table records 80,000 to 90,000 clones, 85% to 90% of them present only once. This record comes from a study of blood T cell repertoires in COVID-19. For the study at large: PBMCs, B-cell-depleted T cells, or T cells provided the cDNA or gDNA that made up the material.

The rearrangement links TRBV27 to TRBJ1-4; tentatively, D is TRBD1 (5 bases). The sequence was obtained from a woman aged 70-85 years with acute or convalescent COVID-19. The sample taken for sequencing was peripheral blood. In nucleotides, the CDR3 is TGTGCCAGCAGTCGCGGGACGGGGCATGAAAAACTGTTTTTT. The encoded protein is CASSRGTGHEKLFF.